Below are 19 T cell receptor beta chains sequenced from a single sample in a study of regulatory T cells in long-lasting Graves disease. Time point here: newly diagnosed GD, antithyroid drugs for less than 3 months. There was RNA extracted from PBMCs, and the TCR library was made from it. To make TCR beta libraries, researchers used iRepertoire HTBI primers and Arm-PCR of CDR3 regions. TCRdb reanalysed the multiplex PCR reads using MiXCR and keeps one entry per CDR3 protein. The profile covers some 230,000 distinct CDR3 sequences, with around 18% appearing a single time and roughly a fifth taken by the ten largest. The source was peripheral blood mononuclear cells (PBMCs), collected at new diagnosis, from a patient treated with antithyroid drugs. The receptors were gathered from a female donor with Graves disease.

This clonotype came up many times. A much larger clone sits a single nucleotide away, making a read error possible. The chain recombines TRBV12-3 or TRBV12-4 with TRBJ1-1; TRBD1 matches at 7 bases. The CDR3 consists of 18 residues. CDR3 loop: CTSSFRGLGRGRGTEAFF. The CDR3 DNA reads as TGTACCAGCAGTTTCCGGGGCTTGGGTAGGGGGCGCGGCACTGAAGCTTTCTTT.

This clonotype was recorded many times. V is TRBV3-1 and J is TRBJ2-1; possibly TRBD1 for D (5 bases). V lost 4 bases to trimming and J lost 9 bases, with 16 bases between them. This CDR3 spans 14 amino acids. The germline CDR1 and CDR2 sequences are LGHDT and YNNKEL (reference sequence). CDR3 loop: CASSPFSRRGEQFF. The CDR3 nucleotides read TGTGCCAGCAGCCCATTTAGCCGAAGGGGTGAGCAGTTCTTC.

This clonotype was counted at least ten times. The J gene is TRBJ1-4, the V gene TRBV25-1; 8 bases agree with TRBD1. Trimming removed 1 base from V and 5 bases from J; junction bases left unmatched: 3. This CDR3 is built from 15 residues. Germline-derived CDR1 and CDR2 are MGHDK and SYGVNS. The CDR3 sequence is CASSEWTGLNEKLFF. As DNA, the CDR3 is TGTGCCAGCAGTGAATGGACAGGGCTCAATGAAAAACTGTTTTTT.

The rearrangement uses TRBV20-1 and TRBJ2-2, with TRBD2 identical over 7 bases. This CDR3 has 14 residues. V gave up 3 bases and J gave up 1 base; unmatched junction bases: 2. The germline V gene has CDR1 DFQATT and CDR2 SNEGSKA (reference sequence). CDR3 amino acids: CSARGGGNTGELFF. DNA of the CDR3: TGCAGTGCTAGGGGGGGGGGGAACACCGGGGAGCTGTTTTTT.

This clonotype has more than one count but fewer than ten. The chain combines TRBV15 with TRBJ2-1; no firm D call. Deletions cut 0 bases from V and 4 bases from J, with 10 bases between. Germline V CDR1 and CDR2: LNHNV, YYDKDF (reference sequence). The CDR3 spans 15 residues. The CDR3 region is CATSRDRTEYNEQFF. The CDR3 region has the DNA TGTGCCACCAGCAGAGATCGCACAGAATACAATGAGCAGTTCTTC.

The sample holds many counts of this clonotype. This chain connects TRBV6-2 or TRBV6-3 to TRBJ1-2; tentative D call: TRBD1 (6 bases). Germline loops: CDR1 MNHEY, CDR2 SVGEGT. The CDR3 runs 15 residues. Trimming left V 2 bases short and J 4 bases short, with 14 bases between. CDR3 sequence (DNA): TGTGCCAGCAGTTACCGGGCAGGGGCTACCTATGGCTACACCTTC. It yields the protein CASSYRAGATYGYTF.

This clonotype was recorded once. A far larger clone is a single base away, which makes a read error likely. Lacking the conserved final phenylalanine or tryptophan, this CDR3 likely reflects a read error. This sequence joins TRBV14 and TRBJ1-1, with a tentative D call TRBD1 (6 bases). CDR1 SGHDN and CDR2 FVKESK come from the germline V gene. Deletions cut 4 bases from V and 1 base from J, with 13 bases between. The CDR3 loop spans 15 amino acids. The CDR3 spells CASSLSLGANTEAFL. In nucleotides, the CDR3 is TGTGCCAGCAGCCTCAGCTTGGGGGCGAACACTGAAGCTTTCTTA.

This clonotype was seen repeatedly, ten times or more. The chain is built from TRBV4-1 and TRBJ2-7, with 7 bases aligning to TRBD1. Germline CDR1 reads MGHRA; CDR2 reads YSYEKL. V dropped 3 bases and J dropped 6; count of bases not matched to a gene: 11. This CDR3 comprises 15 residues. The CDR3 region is CASSHSRAGGSEQYF. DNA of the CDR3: TGCGCCAGCAGCCACTCTCGGGCAGGGGGTTCCGAGCAGTACTTC.

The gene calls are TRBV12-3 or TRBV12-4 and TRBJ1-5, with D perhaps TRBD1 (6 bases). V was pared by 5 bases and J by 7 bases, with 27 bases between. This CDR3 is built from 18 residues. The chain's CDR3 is CASSLSGARTSVGQPQHF. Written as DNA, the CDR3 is TGTGCCAGCAGTCTCTCAGGGGCGCGAACCTCAGTTGGGCAGCCCCAGCATTTT.

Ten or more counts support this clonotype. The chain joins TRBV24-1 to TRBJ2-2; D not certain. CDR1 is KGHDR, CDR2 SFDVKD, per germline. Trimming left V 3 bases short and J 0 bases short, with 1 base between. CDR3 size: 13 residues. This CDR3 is CATSDTNTGELFF. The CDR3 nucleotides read TGTGCCACCAGTGATACGAACACCGGGGAGCTGTTTTTT.

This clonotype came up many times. The CDR3 DNA reads as TGTGCCAGCAGCCATCGAGGGCGGGGGCCCGGTAATGAAAAACTGTTTTTT. It yields the protein CASSHRGRGPGNEKLFF. J is TRBJ1-4 and V is TRBV11-2; TRBD1 might be the D (6 bases). The V end was cut by 5 bases, the J end by 4 bases, with 20 bases between. Germline V CDR1 and CDR2: SGHAT, FQNNGV. The CDR3 is made up of 17 amino acids.

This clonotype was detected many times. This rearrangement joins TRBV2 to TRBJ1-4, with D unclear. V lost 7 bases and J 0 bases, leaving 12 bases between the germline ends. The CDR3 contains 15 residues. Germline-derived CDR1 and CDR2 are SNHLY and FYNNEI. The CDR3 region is CASKEQFATNEKLFF. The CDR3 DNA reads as TGTGCCAGCAAGGAACAGTTTGCAACTAATGAAAAACTGTTTTTT. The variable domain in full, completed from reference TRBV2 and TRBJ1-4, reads EPEVTQTPSHQVTQMGQEVILRCVPISNHLYFYWYRQILGQKVEFLVSFYNNEISEKSEIFDDQFSVERPDGSNFTLKIRSTKLEDSAMYFCASKEQFATNEKLFFGSGTQLSVL.

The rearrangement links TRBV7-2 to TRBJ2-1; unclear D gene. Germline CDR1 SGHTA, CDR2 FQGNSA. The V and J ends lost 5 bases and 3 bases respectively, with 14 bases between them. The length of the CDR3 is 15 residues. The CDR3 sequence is CASSRARRNYNEQFF. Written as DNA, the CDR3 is TGTGCCAGCAGCCGAGCGAGACGAAACTACAATGAGCAGTTCTTC.

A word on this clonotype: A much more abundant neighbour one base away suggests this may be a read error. The CDR3 DNA reads TGTGCCAGCAGACAGGGGCGGAACAGTGAAGCTTTCTTT. Translating it yields CASRQGRNSEAFF. The rearrangement joins TRBV11-3 to TRBJ1-1; 7 bases align to TRBD1. Germline V CDR1 and CDR2: SGHNT, YENEEA. CDR3 length equals 13 residues.

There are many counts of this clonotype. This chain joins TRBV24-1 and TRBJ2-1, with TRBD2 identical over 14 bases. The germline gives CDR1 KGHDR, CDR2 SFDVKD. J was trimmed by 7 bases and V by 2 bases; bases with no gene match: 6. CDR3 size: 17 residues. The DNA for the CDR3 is TGTGCCACCAGTGATTCTCGGACTAGCGGGAGGAGGAATGAGCAGTTCTTC. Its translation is CATSDSRTSGRRNEQFF.

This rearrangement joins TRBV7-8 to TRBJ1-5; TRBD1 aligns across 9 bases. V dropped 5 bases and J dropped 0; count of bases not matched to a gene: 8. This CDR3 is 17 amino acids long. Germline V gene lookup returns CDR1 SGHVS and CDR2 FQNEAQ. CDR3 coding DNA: TGTGCCAGCAGCCAGGACAGGGGCGTAAATAGCAATCAGCCCCAGCATTTT. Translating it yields CASSQDRGVNSNQPQHF.

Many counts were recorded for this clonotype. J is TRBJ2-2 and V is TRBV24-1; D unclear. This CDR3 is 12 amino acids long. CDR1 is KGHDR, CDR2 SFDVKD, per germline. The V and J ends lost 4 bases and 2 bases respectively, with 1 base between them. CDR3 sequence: CATSENTGELFF. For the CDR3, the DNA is TGTGCCACCAGTGAAAACACCGGGGAGCTGTTTTTT.

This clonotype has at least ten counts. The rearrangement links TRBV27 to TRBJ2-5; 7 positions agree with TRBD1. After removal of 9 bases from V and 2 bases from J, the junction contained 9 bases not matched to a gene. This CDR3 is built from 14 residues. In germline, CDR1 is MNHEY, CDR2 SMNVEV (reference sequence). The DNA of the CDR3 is TGTGCCAGTTCGACAGGGCTCTTTCAAGAGACCCAGTACTTC. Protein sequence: CASSTGLFQETQYF.

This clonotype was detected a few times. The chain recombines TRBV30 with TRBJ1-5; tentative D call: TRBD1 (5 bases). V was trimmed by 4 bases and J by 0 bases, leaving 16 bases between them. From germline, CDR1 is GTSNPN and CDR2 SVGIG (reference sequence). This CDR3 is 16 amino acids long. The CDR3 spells CAWNHPGAASNQPQHF. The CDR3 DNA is TGTGCCTGGAATCACCCCGGGGCGGCTAGCAATCAGCCCCAGCATTTT.